The 6 T cell receptor beta chains listed next were all sequenced from one sample in a study of blood T cell repertoires in COVID-19. The protocol was immunoSEQ multiplex PCR, while the TCRdb copy is restricted to in-frame clones and leaves out a portion. The sample includes under 200,000 clones, 84% of them seen just once. The sequenced sample consisted of PBMCs or T cells enriched from blood (not recorded which). Receptor source: a man aged 50-60 years who had recovered from COVID-19.

The chain carries TRBV7-3 and TRBJ2-4; D is unclear. This CDR3 is built from 15 residues. From germline, CDR1 is SGHTA and CDR2 FQGTGA. Between the trimmed V and J ends, which lost 1 base and 3 bases, there was a span of 10 bases. The DNA of the CDR3 is TGTGCCAGCAGCTTAAGTGGGTCGGGCAAAAACATTCAGTACTTC. The encoded protein is CASSLSGSGKNIQYF.

This clone came up once. This chain connects TRBV4-3 to TRBJ2-6; tentatively, D is TRBD2 (5 bases). This CDR3 is 16 amino acids long. Germline V CDR1 and CDR2: LGHNA, YSLEER. V was trimmed by 0 bases and J by 3 bases, leaving 9 bases between them. CDR3 coding DNA: TGCGCCAGCAGCCAAGAACCGGGGTTTGGGGCCAACGTCCTGACTTTC. Its translation is CASSQEPGFGANVLTF.

This clone was seen a handful of times. The V and J genes are TRBV6-6 and TRBJ2-3; TRBD1 might be the D (6 bases). Germline V gene sequence: CDR1 MNHNY, CDR2 SVGAGI (reference sequence). This CDR3 is built from 15 residues. Trimming removed 4 bases from V and 3 bases from J, with 14 bases in between. CDR3 bases: TGTGCCAGCAGTTCCGCACAGGGCGGGACAGATACGCAGTATTTT. Its translation is CASSSAQGGTDTQYF.

The rearrangement uses TRBV6-2 or TRBV6-3 and TRBJ1-4; D unclear. V gave up 4 bases and J gave up 8 bases, with 11 bases separating them. The length of the CDR3 is 13 residues. Germline values: CDR1 MNHEY, CDR2 SVGEGT. CDR3 sequence: CASSLIGEEKLFF. CDR3 DNA: TGTGCCAGCAGTTTGATAGGAGAAGAAAAACTGTTTTTT.

The gene calls are TRBV2 and TRBJ1-5, with D unresolved. The CDR3 is 13 residues long. Trimming removed 5 bases from V and 9 bases from J, with 14 bases in between. Germline values: CDR1 SNHLY, CDR2 FYNNEI. DNA for the CDR3: TGTGCCAGCAGTTTTAACTTCCCATGGCCCCAGCATTTT. Translating it yields CASSFNFPWPQHF.

The rearrangement joins TRBV5-5 to TRBJ1-2; D may be TRBD1 (6 bases). Looked up from germline, CDR1 is SGHKS and CDR2 is YYEKEE (reference sequence). The CDR3 runs to 15 residues. Trimming took off 0 bases at V and 8 bases at J, with 17 bases between the two ends. The CDR3 nucleotides are TGTGCCAGCAGCTTGGCCCACAGGGACCAGGGGGGCTACACCTTC. Its protein is CASSLAHRDQGGYTF.